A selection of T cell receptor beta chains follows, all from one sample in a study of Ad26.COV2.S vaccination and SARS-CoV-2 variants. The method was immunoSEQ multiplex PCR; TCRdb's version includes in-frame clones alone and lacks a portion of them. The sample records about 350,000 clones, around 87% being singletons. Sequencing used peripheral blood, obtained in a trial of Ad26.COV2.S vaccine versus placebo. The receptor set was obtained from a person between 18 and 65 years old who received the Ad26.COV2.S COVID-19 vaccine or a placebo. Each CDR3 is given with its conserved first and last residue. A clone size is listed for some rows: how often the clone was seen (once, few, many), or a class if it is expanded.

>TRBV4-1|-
CASSQAHASSYEQYF
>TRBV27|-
CASSFRDGTNYGYTF
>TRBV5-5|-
CASSSRDTSYEQYF
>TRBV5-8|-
CASTHATLSNQPQHF
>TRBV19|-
CASSIRTVSGTEAFF
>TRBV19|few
CASSAGGGDFLGETQYF
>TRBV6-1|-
CASSEAPVGEDSPLHF
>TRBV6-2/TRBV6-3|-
CASSYSSFYEQYF
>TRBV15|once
CATSRLTGGNNEQFF
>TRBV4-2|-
CASSQEWHRGLETQYF
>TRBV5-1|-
CASSPQGAVFTDTQYF
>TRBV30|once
CAWLGQFNTEAFF
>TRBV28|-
CASSLAGNYGYTF
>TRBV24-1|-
CATKRQGAYEQYF
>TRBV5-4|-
CASSSAGSGMDLFNSPLHF
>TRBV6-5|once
CATGDSNEKLFF
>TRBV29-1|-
CSVGQAKNTEAFF
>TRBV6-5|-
CASSSKGIDEKLFF
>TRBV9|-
CASSEGGGVADTQYF